The sequence of this T cell receptor beta chain was determined in a study of Ad26.COV2.S vaccination and SARS-CoV-2 variants (dated by TCRdb to about 2021). Study-wide context: Donors in the vaccine arm were drawn from COV1001, a phase I-IIa trial of Ad26.COV2.S in healthy adults that was multicentre, randomized, double-blind and placebo-controlled. Ad26.COV2.S was administered intramuscularly at a dose of 5x10^10 or 1x10^11 viral particles, either as one shot or as two shots given 56 days apart. TCRbeta repertoire sequencing was used to assess the specificity and breadth of SARS-CoV-2-reactive T cell receptors after Ad26.COV2.S vaccination. The TCR-sequenced set comprised around 30 samples: some 20 Ad26.COV2.S vaccine recipients, 5 placebo recipients and 8 SARS-CoV-2 convalescent individuals. Participants in the trial were split at random into five groups of five each, receiving low-dose or high-dose Ad26.COV2.S once or twice, or else placebo on both occasions. Blinding of investigators to trial group allocation was maintained during experiments and outcome assessment.

Results the study describes overall, beyond this receptor: Higher spike-specific TCR breadth was observed in Ad26.COV2.S recipients than in placebo recipients (P = 0.0014). After vaccination, spike-specific CD8+ and CD4+ T cell responses were reported to show substantial breadth. Comparable non-spike TCR breadth was observed between vaccine and placebo recipients, consistent with only spike being contained in the vaccine. Comparing responses between vaccine doses or regimens was not something the study was powered to do. According to the authors, total T cell responses may have been underestimated by the TCR breadth and depth analyses.

Here V drops 7 bases and J drops 7 bases, and the junction holds 11 bases not matched to any gene. CDR1 LNHDA and CDR2 SQIVND are derived from the germline V gene (reference sequence). Measured from the cysteine to the phenylalanine, the CDR3 is 15 residues long. Only the CDR3 DNA is retained, 45 bases long and in frame from the first base. About this clone: Its target antigen remains unknown. There are no base qualities to consult, and no much larger clone falls within one base.

The immunoSEQ Assay was used to sequence TCRbeta CDR3 regions. After extraction, genomic DNA underwent amplification by bias-controlled multiplex PCR, followed by high-throughput sequencing. The original pipeline was this. To quantify the absolute abundance of every unique TCRbeta CDR3 region, sequences were collapsed and filtered. T cell fraction was estimated by normalizing TCRbeta template counts to usable DNA, which was measured by amplifying reference genes present in all nucleated cells. Repertoire TCRs were annotated as SARS-CoV-2-specific when V gene, CDR3 amino acid sequence and J gene were exactly matched to a known reactive TCR set. MIRA supplied the reference SARS-CoV-2 TCR set, which was filtered for enrichment in COVID-19-positive ImmuneCODE repertoires so that public or cross-reactive TCRs were removed. Using the MIRA antigens, annotated TCRs were further analysed by specific ORF or by position within an ORF. Breadth was defined as annotated unique rearrangements over total unique productive rearrangements; depth was the summed frequency of those rearrangements. Group comparisons of TCR breadth used two-sided Wilcoxon rank-sum tests. Sourced from immuneACCESS, this table was stored by TCRdb with only in-frame sequences that have V and J called. A share of the clones is absent; for the studies checked, an unresolved V gene accounts for under half, and the remainder has no known explanation. The V and J calls and clone size come from that table; D and trimming were worked out from the DNA. The sample table lists approximately 460,000 clones, 70% to 90% of them with a count of one. The ten largest make up about 1.5% of the sample.

In the paper's terms, the treatment or condition label means: some 20 received Ad26.COV2.S at low or high dose, single or two shots; roughly five received placebo; per-sample allocation not given. Repertoires of vaccine and placebo recipients were sequenced from samples taken on day 63 after the first injection. In Cohort 1b, some 25 adults aged 18-55 years were enrolled at a single site in Boston, USA, between 29 July and 7 August 2020. Ad26.COV2.S consisted of a replication-incompetent adenovirus type 26 vector by which a prefusion-stabilized SARS-CoV-2 spike protein from the original Wuhan strain was expressed.

The rearrangement combines TRBV19 with TRBJ2-1; a stretch of 9 junction bases matches TRBD2. The sample in question was peripheral blood, obtained in a trial of Ad26.COV2.S vaccine versus placebo. This TCR was sampled from a person aged 18 to 65 who received the Ad26.COV2.S COVID-19 vaccine or a placebo. The CDR3 reads CASNPAGGLGNEQFF. The nucleotide sequence reads as follows: TGTGCCAGTAACCCGGCGGGAGGGCTGGGTAATGAGCAGTTCTTC.